This is a list of T cell receptor beta chains from one sample in a study of cytomegalovirus exposure and HLA in healthy donors. The method was immunoSEQ multiplex PCR; TCRdb's version includes in-frame clones alone and lacks a portion of them. Of about 160,000 clones listed, roughly 85% are singletons. The material sequenced was PBMCs. These receptors all stem from a man aged 30 to 39 in good health and CMV-seronegative. CDR3s include the opening cysteine and the closing phenylalanine or tryptophan. The D gene is left open where the match is weak.

j_call | v_call | d_call | cdr3_aa | cdr3_nt
TRBJ2-5 | TRBV9 | - | CASSVGDLYQETQYF | TGTGCCAGCAGCGTGGGGGACTTGTACCAAGAGACCCAGTACTTC
TRBJ2-3 | TRBV6-5 | TRBD1 | CASSYDRASTDTQYF | TGTGCCAGCAGTTACGACAGGGCCTCCACAGATACGCAGTATTTT
TRBJ1-1 | TRBV11-2 | - | CASSLNQGEAFF | TGTGCCAGCAGCCTGAATCAGGGTGAAGCTTTCTTT
TRBJ1-1 | TRBV19 | - | CASSNQLNTEAFF | TGTGCCAGTAGTAACCAGTTGAACACTGAAGCTTTCTTT
TRBJ2-1 | TRBV7-2 | - | CASSLIPFSYNEQFF | TGTGCCAGCAGCTTAATTCCTTTCTCCTACAATGAGCAGTTCTTC
TRBJ2-1 | TRBV28 | TRBD1 | CASSLRGQGPVAPYNEQFF | TGTGCCAGCAGTTTAAGGGGACAGGGGCCGGTTGCGCCCTACAATGAGCAGTTCTTC
TRBJ2-1 | TRBV7-7 | TRBD2 | CASSLLAGEYNEQFF | TGTGCTAGCAGCTTACTAGCGGGAGAATACAATGAGCAGTTCTTC
TRBJ2-5 | TRBV7-9 | TRBD1 | CASSGVGTGERETQYF | TGTGCCAGCAGCGGGGTTGGGACAGGGGAGCGAGAGACCCAGTACTTC
TRBJ2-7 | TRBV7-9 | TRBD1 | CASSSTGVEQYF | TGTGCCAGCAGTTCGACAGGGGTCGAGCAGTACTTC
TRBJ1-2 | TRBV25-1 | - | CASSLPGRHYGYTF | TGTGCCAGCAGTCTTCCAGGCCGTCACTATGGCTACACCTTC
TRBJ2-7 | TRBV9 | - | CASSVSGIGDEQYF | TGTGCCAGCAGCGTATCGGGAATAGGTGACGAGCAGTACTTC